The 24 T cell receptor beta chains listed next were all sequenced from one sample in a study of blood T cell repertoires in COVID-19. Using immunoSEQ multiplex PCR, the repertoire was profiled, and TCRdb retains in-frame clones only, with some absent. Of approximately 300,000 clones listed, roughly nine tenths were seen once; the top ten hold under 6%. The specimen was PBMCs or T cells enriched from blood (not recorded which). All receptors derive from a woman in her twenties or thirties who had recovered from COVID-19.

The chain is built from TRBV5-1 and TRBJ1-1; D is undetermined. The V end was cut by 1 base, the J end by 6 bases, with 10 bases between. Germline V gene data show CDR1 as SGHRS and CDR2 as YFSETQ. The length of the CDR3 is 13 residues. The CDR3 reads CASSLRSAAEAFF. As DNA, the CDR3 is TGCGCCAGCAGCTTGAGATCCGCGGCTGAAGCTTTCTTT.

The rearrangement uses TRBV6-5 and TRBJ1-1; TRBD1 might be the D (5 bases). CDR1 and CDR2 (germline): MNHEY, SVGAGI. The CDR3 length is 12 residues. With 8 bases removed from V and 3 bases from J, the gap between germline ends came to 10 bases. The CDR3 DNA reads TGTGCCAGCTTTTGGGGGGACACTGAAGCTTTCTTT. Its translation is CASFWGDTEAFF.

The CDR3 DNA follows: TGTGCCAGCAGCGAGGAGTCCTATGGTAATTCACCCCTCCACTTT. It codes for CASSEESYGNSPLHF. The V call is TRBV9, the J call TRBJ1-6; D gene ambiguous. The V gene lost 3 bases and the J gene lost 6 bases, with 13 bases spanning the gap. The germline V gene has CDR1 SGDLS and CDR2 YYNGEE. CDR3 length: 15 amino acids. Full variable domain (outside the CDR3, taken from reference TRBV9 and TRBJ1-6): DSGVTQTPKHLITATGQRVTLRCSPRSGDLSVYWYQQSLDQGLQFLIQYYNGEERAKGNILERFSAQQFPDLHSELNLSSLELGDSALYFCASSEESYGNSPLHFGNGTRLTVT.

The genes are TRBV3-1 (or the pseudogene TRBV3-2) and TRBJ1-3, with TRBD1 matching 10 bases. The length of the CDR3 is 16 residues. The germline V gene has CDR1 LGHDT and CDR2 YNNKEL (reference sequence). Unmatched junction bases numbered 5, after V lost 6 bases and J lost 0 bases. CDR3 nucleotide sequence: TGTGCCAGCAGTGGGACAGGGGCCCTCTCTGGAAACACCATATATTTT. Translation gives CASSGTGALSGNTIYF.

The V gene is TRBV20-1, the J gene TRBJ1-1; 7 bases are shared with TRBD1. This CDR3 has 13 residues. CDR1 DFQATT and CDR2 SNEGSKA come from the germline V gene (reference sequence). The ends lost 3 bases at V and 6 bases at J; junction bases unmatched: 7. CDR3 residues: CSASWDSTSEAFF. The CDR3, as DNA: TGCAGTGCTAGTTGGGACAGCACTTCTGAAGCTTTCTTT.

The chain carries TRBV6-5 and TRBJ1-1; the D is unclear. The V gene lost 6 bases and the J gene lost 1 base, with 9 bases spanning the gap. CDR3 length: 13 amino acids. Germline CDR1 is MNHEY and CDR2 is SVGAGI. CDR3 protein: CASRPTANTEAFF. The DNA for the CDR3 is TGTGCCAGCAGGCCTACAGCGAACACTGAAGCTTTCTTT.

The gene calls are TRBV25-1 and TRBJ2-3; 14 bases align to TRBD2. CDR3 length: 17 amino acids. The germline CDR1 and CDR2 sequences are MGHDK and SYGVNS. Losses at the gene ends were 1 base for V and 1 base for J; bases not matched to a gene: 1. The CDR3 region has the DNA TGTGCCAGCAGTGAATGGGGACTAGCGGGGGGCACAGATACGCAGTATTTT. Amino acid sequence: CASSEWGLAGGTDTQYF.

The rearrangement links TRBV19 to TRBJ1-1; TRBD1 is a possible D gene (5 bases). Germline V CDR1 and CDR2: LNHDA, SQIVND (reference sequence). This CDR3 region has 12 residues. Between the trimmed V and J ends, which lost 5 bases and 4 bases, there was a span of 8 bases. The CDR3: CASSQRGTEAFF. The CDR3 DNA is TGTGCCAGTAGTCAAAGGGGCACTGAAGCTTTCTTT.

The J gene is TRBJ1-1, the V gene TRBV6-5; the D gene is possibly TRBD1 (5 bases). Germline assignment: CDR1 MNHEY and CDR2 SVGAGI. CDR3 length: 13 amino acids. Trimming removed 0 bases from V and 4 bases from J, with 6 bases in between. The CDR3 loop is CASSYSGVTEAFF. CDR3 in DNA: TGTGCCAGCAGTTACTCAGGGGTCACTGAAGCTTTCTTT.

The chain is built from TRBV5-6 and TRBJ2-2; D uncertain. The germline V gene encodes CDR1 SGHDT and CDR2 YYEEEE. CDR3 size: 15 residues. V was cut by 3 bases and J by 5 bases, with 14 bases left in between. The CDR3 loop is CASSSRLKATGELFF. The CDR3 DNA follows: TGTGCCAGCAGCTCCCGACTGAAAGCAACCGGGGAGCTGTTTTTT.

The rearrangement links TRBV30 to TRBJ2-1; D may be TRBD1 (5 bases). CDR3 length: 14 residues. The germline CDR1 and CDR2 sequences are GTSNPN and SVGIG (reference sequence). Deletions cut 5 bases from V and 1 base from J, with 12 bases between. The chain's CDR3 is CAWDTGISYNEQFF. For the CDR3, the DNA is TGTGCCTGGGATACAGGAATATCCTACAATGAGCAGTTCTTC.

As for this clone: At one end the junction does not follow the germline gene, possibly because of a read error. The chain uses TRBV7-7 and TRBJ2-3; D remains unclear. The CDR3 loop spans 13 amino acids. Germline-derived CDR1 and CDR2 are SSHAT and FNYEAQ (reference sequence). The CDR3 loop is CASRTRNTDTQYF. CDR3 DNA: TGTGCTAGCAGAACCAGGAACACAGATACGCAGTATTTT.

The gene calls are TRBV21-1 and TRBJ1-1. TRBV21-1 is a documented pseudogene. CDR3 length equals 16 residues. CDR3 sequence reads: CASSPRRGTLGTEAFF. CDR3 nucleotides: TGTGCCAGCAGCCCCCGGAGGGGAACTCTGGGAACTGAAGCTTTCTTT.

The table lists this clone with a count of one. This chain uses TRBV7-2 with TRBJ1-3; TRBD1 is a possible D gene (5 bases). With 0 bases removed from V and 3 bases from J, the gap between germline ends came to 12 bases. CDR3 length equals 16 residues. CDR1 is SGHTA, CDR2 FQGNSA, per germline. The CDR3 sequence: CASSLAGAGFGNTIYF. DNA of the CDR3: TGTGCCAGCAGCTTAGCTGGTGCAGGGTTTGGAAACACCATATATTTT.

The chain joins TRBV5-1 to TRBJ2-1; TRBD2 aligns across 12 bases. This CDR3 is 19 amino acids long. Trimming took 0 bases from V and 2 from J; bases not matched to a gene: 9. Germline V gene lookup returns CDR1 SGHRS and CDR2 YFSETQ. The CDR3 DNA is TGCGCCAGCAGCTTGGGGCCTAGCGGGGGGGCGGTCCCCTACAATGAGCAGTTCTTC. It encodes CASSLGPSGGAVPYNEQFF.

This rearrangement joins TRBV9 to TRBJ2-3, with 8 positions matching TRBD2. The germline V gene has CDR1 SGDLS and CDR2 YYNGEE. V was clipped by 4 bases and J by 0 bases; unmatched bases: 7. The CDR3 has 16 residues. The CDR3 nucleotides are TGTGCCAGCAGCCTCCGACTAGCGACGAGCACAGATACGCAGTATTTT. Its protein is CASSLRLATSTDTQYF. Filled out from reference TRBV9 and TRBJ2-3, the complete variable domain reads DSGVTQTPKHLITATGQRVTLRCSPRSGDLSVYWYQQSLDQGLQFLIQYYNGEERAKGNILERFSAQQFPDLHSELNLSSLELGDSALYFCASSLRLATSTDTQYFGPGTRLTVL.

The rearrangement joins TRBV19 to TRBJ1-1; D not resolved. Germline V lookup: CDR1 LNHDA, CDR2 SQIVND (reference sequence). The CDR3 spans 10 residues. Deletions cut 7 bases from V and 4 bases from J, with 4 bases between. The CDR3 DNA sequence: TGTGCCAGTATCTCCACTGAAGCTTTCTTT. As protein: CASISTEAFF.

The V call is TRBV6-2 or TRBV6-3, the J call TRBJ2-1, with 8 bases aligning to TRBD2. The V segment lost 5 bases and the J segment 3 bases; nucleotides outside the gene matches: 6. The germline V gene has CDR1 MNHEY and CDR2 SVGEGT. The CDR3 contains 15 residues. The CDR3 is CASSMRGAGYNEQFF. The CDR3 coding sequence is TGTGCCAGCAGTATGCGGGGGGCCGGCTACAATGAGCAGTTCTTC.

This chain uses TRBV5-6 with TRBJ1-3, with no clear D. V was shortened by 4 bases and J by 7 bases, with 9 bases between the two germline ends. The CDR3 length is 12 residues. CDR1 is SGHDT, CDR2 YYEEEE, per germline. The DNA for the CDR3 is TGTGCCAGCAGCGCAGATCTTAACACCATATATTTT. This sequence encodes CASSADLNTIYF.

The chain carries TRBV2 and TRBJ2-3, with 7 bases identical to TRBD2. V shed 3 bases and J 6 bases; nucleotides not matched to a gene: 12. This CDR3 has 16 residues. Germline V gene lookup returns CDR1 SNHLY and CDR2 FYNNEI. The CDR3 sequence: CASSEAGVIVADTQYF. The DNA of the CDR3 is TGTGCCAGCAGTGAGGCGGGGGTTATCGTTGCGGATACGCAGTATTTT.

This sequence joins TRBV27 and TRBJ1-5, with 9 bases aligning to TRBD1. The germline V gene has CDR1 MNHEY and CDR2 SMNVEV (reference sequence). With 4 bases clipped from V and 6 bases from J, the junction kept 7 bases outside the gene matches. This CDR3 is built from 15 residues. The CDR3 coding sequence is TGTGCCAGCAGTTCCACCGGACAGGGGAGTCAGCCCCAGCATTTT. Translation: CASSSTGQGSQPQHF.

The chain links TRBV2 to TRBJ1-1; weak D call: TRBD1 (5 bases). Germline CDR1 is SNHLY and CDR2 is FYNNEI. V shed 3 bases and J shed 6 bases, with 20 bases lying between them. The CDR3 runs 16 residues. The CDR3 region has the DNA TGTGCCAGCAGTGACGGCGAGACAGCTCTAGAGGCTGAAGCTTTCTTT. Translating it yields CASSDGETALEAEAFF.

This clone was seen once. V usage is TRBV6-6 and J usage is TRBJ1-1, with a tentative D call TRBD1 (6 bases). The CDR3 spans 17 residues. Trimming removed 5 bases from V and 1 base from J, with 20 bases in between. Germline V gene sequence: CDR1 MNHNY, CDR2 SVGAGI (reference sequence). CDR3 nucleotide sequence: TGTGCCAGCAGTCTCCGTGAGACAGGTAGAAGGAACACTGAAGCTTTCTTT. Translating gives CASSLRETGRRNTEAFF.

This sequence joins TRBV5-6 and TRBJ1-2; D ambiguous. Trimming took 0 bases from V and 4 from J, leaving 10 bases between them. The CDR3 is 14 amino acids. CDR1 and CDR2 from the germline V gene are SGHDT and YYEEEE. This chain's CDR3 is CASSLGRGSYGYTF. Written as DNA, the CDR3 is TGTGCCAGCAGCTTGGGGCGGGGATCCTATGGCTACACCTTC.